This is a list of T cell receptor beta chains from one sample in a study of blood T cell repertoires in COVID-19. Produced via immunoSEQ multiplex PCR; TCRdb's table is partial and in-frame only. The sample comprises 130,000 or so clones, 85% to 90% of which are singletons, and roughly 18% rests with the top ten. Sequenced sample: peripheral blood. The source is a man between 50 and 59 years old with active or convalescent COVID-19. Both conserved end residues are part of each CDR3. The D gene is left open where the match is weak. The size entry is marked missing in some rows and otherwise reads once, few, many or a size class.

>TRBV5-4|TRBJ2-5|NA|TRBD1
CASSSWTGSWETQYF
TGTGCCAGCAGCTCTTGGACAGGGAGTTGGGAGACCCAGTACTTC
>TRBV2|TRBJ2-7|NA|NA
CASSERDEQYF
TGTGCCAGCAGTGAACGGGACGAGCAGTACTTC
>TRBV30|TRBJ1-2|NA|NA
CAWSVRAGSYGYTF
TGTGCCTGGAGTGTACGTGCGGGGAGCTATGGCTACACCTTC
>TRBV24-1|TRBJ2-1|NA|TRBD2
CATSDGGGGTNEQFF
TGTGCCACCAGTGATGGGGGCGGGGGGACCAATGAGCAGTTCTTC
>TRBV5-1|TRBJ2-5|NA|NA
CASSLRVGGQETQYF
TGCGCCAGCAGCTTGCGGGTGGGGGGTCAAGAGACCCAGTACTTC
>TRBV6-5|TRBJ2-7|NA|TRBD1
CASSSTGMGEQYF
TGTGCCAGCAGTTCGACAGGGATGGGGGAGCAGTACTTC
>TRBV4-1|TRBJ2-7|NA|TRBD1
CASSHWTGSRHEQYF
TGCGCCAGCAGCCACTGGACAGGGTCCCGTCACGAGCAGTACTTC
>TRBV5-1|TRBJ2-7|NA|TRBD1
CASSPEGQGYEQYF
TGCGCCAGCAGCCCGGAGGGACAGGGATACGAGCAGTACTTC
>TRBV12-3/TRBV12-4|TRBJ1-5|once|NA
CASSLQINQPQHF
TGTGCCAGCAGTTTGCAGATCAATCAGCCCCAGCATTTT
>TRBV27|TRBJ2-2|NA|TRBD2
CASSLYGTSGRGNTGELFF
TGTGCCAGCAGTTTATATGGGACTAGCGGGAGGGGGAACACCGGGGAGCTGTTTTTT
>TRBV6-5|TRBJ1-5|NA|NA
CASRLTFREGREPQHF
TGTGCCAGCCGTTTGACCTTCCGGGAGGGGCGGGAGCCCCAGCATTTT
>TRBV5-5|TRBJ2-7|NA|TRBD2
CASSPSGSGRAEQYF
TGTGCCAGCAGCCCGTCGGGTAGCGGGAGAGCCGAGCAGTACTTC
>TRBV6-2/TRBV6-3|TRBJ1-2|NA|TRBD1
CASSYSRGGIDGYTF
TGTGCCAGCAGTTACTCGAGAGGGGGCATTGATGGCTACACCTTC
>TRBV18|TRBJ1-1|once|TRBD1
CASSPRTGNTEAFF
TGTGCCAGCTCACCGCGGACAGGGAACACTGAAGCTTTCTTT
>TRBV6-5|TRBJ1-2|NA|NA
CASTNLMGPLYGYTF
TGTGCCAGCACCAACCTGATGGGGCCCCTCTATGGCTACACCTTC